The 30 T cell receptor beta chains listed next were all sequenced from one sample in a study of CD8 T cells in Susac syndrome. RNA was extracted with the RNeasy kit, and a quantity of roughly 0.45 to 1 ug was reverse transcribed using random hexamers. MiXCR, run by TCRdb on the immunoSEQ multiplex PCR reads, gives a single entry per CDR3 protein. Of some 150,000 distinct CDR3 sequences in the sample, 95% were seen once. Sequencing input: CD4+ T cells from PBMCs. These receptors were collected from a human donor with Susac syndrome.

The rearrangement links TRBV7-9 to TRBJ2-6; TRBD1 is a possible D gene (6 bases). The germline CDR1 and CDR2 sequences are SEHNR and FQNEAQ (reference sequence). The CDR3 runs 16 residues. The germline V and J ends were trimmed by 5 bases and 0 bases, with 11 bases remaining between them. The CDR3 loop is CASSPQGASGANVLTF. For the CDR3, the DNA is TGTGCCAGCAGCCCACAGGGAGCCTCTGGGGCCAACGTCCTGACTTTC.

The J gene is TRBJ1-2, the V gene TRBV12-3 or TRBV12-4, with D maybe TRBD1 (6 bases). The CDR3 totals 13 residues. The V gene lost 5 bases and the J gene lost 4 bases, with 11 bases spanning the gap. CDR3 DNA sequence: TGTGCCAGCAGTCCAGGGGATGGCTATGGCTACACCTTC. Translated, it gives CASSPGDGYGYTF.

The chain recombines TRBV20-1 with TRBJ2-3, with D maybe TRBD1 (6 bases). The germline V gene has CDR1 DFQATT and CDR2 SNEGSKA (reference sequence). V lost 3 bases, J lost 3 bases, and 10 bases lay in between. This CDR3 has 13 amino acids. CDR3 DNA sequence: TGCAGTGCTAGGGGGGCCCGGACAGATACGCAGTATTTT. Protein: CSARGARTDTQYF.

This chain links TRBV13 with TRBJ2-1; D is undetermined. Germline CDR1 reads PRHDT; CDR2 reads FYEKMQ (reference sequence). V was cut by 4 bases and J by 4 bases, with 14 bases left in between. The CDR3 is 15 amino acids. Written as DNA, the CDR3 is TGTGCCAGCAGCTCCCGCGTGTGGGGTTACAATGAGCAGTTCTTC. As protein: CASSSRVWGYNEQFF.

The table lists this clonotype with a few counts. The J gene is TRBJ2-5, the V gene TRBV3-1; no definite D call. CDR3 length: 11 residues. The germline V and J ends were trimmed by 0 bases and 6 bases, with 2 bases remaining between them. Per the germline V gene, CDR1 is LGHDT and CDR2 is YNNKEL (reference sequence). CDR3 residues: CASSQEKTQYF. CDR3 nucleotide sequence: TGTGCCAGCAGCCAAGAGAAGACCCAGTACTTC.

The V and J genes are TRBV9 and TRBJ2-1, with D perhaps matching TRBD1 (6 bases). Trimming took off 2 bases at V and 2 bases at J, with 11 bases between the two ends. The CDR3 extends over 15 amino acids. The germline CDR1 and CDR2 sequences are SGDLS and YYNGEE. CDR3 coding DNA: TGTGCCAGCAGCGTTTCAGGGGCAGCCTACAATGAGCAGTTCTTC. Protein: CASSVSGAAYNEQFF.

This chain uses TRBV5-4 with TRBJ1-2; TRBD1 might be the D (6 bases). V lost 2 bases and J lost 8, with 13 bases in between. From germline, CDR1 is SGHNT and CDR2 YYREEE (reference sequence). This CDR3 comprises 13 residues. The CDR3 loop is CASSFGGLKGYTF. The CDR3 coding sequence is TGTGCCAGCAGCTTCGGGGGCCTAAAGGGCTACACCTTC.

J is TRBJ2-5 and V is TRBV20-1, with a weak D call TRBD2 (6 bases). V dropped 7 bases and J dropped 4 bases, with 19 bases sitting between them. The germline V gene has CDR1 DFQATT and CDR2 SNEGSKA (reference sequence). The CDR3 covers 14 residues. Here the CDR3 reads CSGRAGPRGETQYF. The CDR3 nucleotides read TGCAGTGGACGCGCGGGGCCCCGAGGAGAGACCCAGTACTTC.

The gene calls are TRBV15 and TRBJ2-2; D unresolved. The CDR3 contains 14 residues. Germline values: CDR1 LNHNV, CDR2 YYDKDF (reference sequence). V shed 5 bases and J shed 1 base, with 8 bases lying between them. CDR3 region: CATSYRQNTGELFF. As DNA, the CDR3 is TGTGCCACCAGCTACCGACAGAACACCGGGGAGCTGTTTTTT.

V is TRBV29-1 and J is TRBJ1-2; D is ambiguous. V gave up 2 bases and J gave up 2 bases, with 3 bases separating them. The CDR3 spans 11 residues. In germline, CDR1 is SQVTM, CDR2 ANQGSEA. The DNA for the CDR3 is TGCAGCGTTGAAATCAACTATGGCTACACCTTC. Translating it yields CSVEINYGYTF.

V is TRBV7-9 and J is TRBJ1-2, with D unclear. Germline loops: CDR1 SEHNR, CDR2 FQNEAQ (reference sequence). The CDR3 length is 14 residues. V was shortened by 1 base and J by 2 bases, with 8 bases between the two germline ends. The CDR3 sequence is CASSLGQPNYGYTF. CDR3 bases: TGTGCCAGCAGCTTAGGACAACCAAACTATGGCTACACCTTC. The entire variable domain, with the rest obtained from reference TRBV7-9 and TRBJ1-2, is as follows: DTGVSQNPRHKITKRGQNVTFRCDPISEHNRLYWYRQTLGQGPEFLTYFQNEAQLEKSRLLSDRFSAERPKGSFSTLEIQRTEQGDSAMYLCASSLGQPNYGYTFGSGTRLTVV.

The chain uses TRBV3-1 and TRBJ2-7; D might be TRBD1 (6 bases). Germline CDR1 is LGHDT and CDR2 is YNNKEL (reference sequence). The CDR3 extends over 14 amino acids. Trimming left V 4 bases short and J 2 bases short, with 12 bases between. The CDR3 loop is CASSPQGVPYEQYF. As DNA, the CDR3 is TGTGCCAGCAGCCCACAGGGAGTTCCCTACGAGCAGTACTTC.

The chain uses TRBV29-1 and TRBJ1-1, with D hard to call. Germline V gives CDR1 SQVTM, CDR2 ANQGSEA. V was clipped by 7 bases and J by 7 bases, with 13 bases between them. The CDR3 sequence is 11 residues long. The CDR3 here is CSAQLEVEAFF. The CDR3 DNA is TGCAGCGCCCAATTAGAAGTTGAAGCTTTCTTT.

V gene TRBV25-1 combines with J gene TRBJ2-1, with 7 bases lining up with TRBD2. This CDR3 has 14 residues. The V gene's germline CDR1 is MGHDK and CDR2 SYGVNS. Losses at the gene ends were 10 bases for V and 6 bases for J; bases not matched to a gene: 12. CDR3 residues: CATQGLGPGNEQFF. The CDR3 DNA reads as TGTGCCACCCAAGGACTAGGCCCGGGCAATGAGCAGTTCTTC.

This chain links TRBV15 with TRBJ2-1; 9 bases align to TRBD2. The ends lost 0 bases at V and 5 bases at J; junction bases unmatched: 8. The CDR3 has 17 amino acids. From germline, CDR1 is LNHNV and CDR2 YYDKDF (reference sequence). In nucleotides, the CDR3 is TGTGCCACCAGCAGAGATACCGGGACTAGCAATAACAATGAGCAGTTCTTC. Residues: CATSRDTGTSNNNEQFF.

The chain carries TRBV29-1 and TRBJ1-1; D not resolved. The germline gives CDR1 SQVTM, CDR2 ANQGSEA. This CDR3 is built from 11 residues. Here the CDR3 reads CTTAGDTEAFF. The CDR3 nucleotides read TGCACCACGGCCGGGGACACTGAAGCTTTCTTT.

This clonotype has a single count. The chain employs TRBV19 and TRBJ1-2, with 9 nucleotides matching TRBD1. The CDR3 is 13 residues long. The J segment lost 6 bases and the V segment lost 9 bases, leaving 8 bases of the junction unmatched. Germline CDR1 reads LNHDA; CDR2 reads SQIVND (reference sequence). The CDR3 DNA follows: TGTGCCAGCGAAGAGTGGGACAGGGATGGCTACACCTTC. Protein product: CASEEWDRDGYTF.

V gene TRBV20-1 combines with J gene TRBJ2-3, with D tentatively TRBD2 (5 bases). The CDR3 consists of 13 residues. V lost 5 bases and J lost 4, with 13 bases in between. Germline V gene data show CDR1 as DFQATT and CDR2 as SNEGSKA (reference sequence). The CDR3 DNA reads as TGCAGTGCTCAAGGTAGAGGGTCAGATACGCAGTATTTT. It is translated as CSAQGRGSDTQYF.

The chain recombines TRBV4-2 with TRBJ2-3; D unclear. The ends were cut back, 0 bases at V and 2 bases at J, with 9 bases in the middle. Germline V lookup: CDR1 LGHNA, CDR2 YNFKEQ. The CDR3 has 15 residues. The DNA of the CDR3 is TGTGCCAGCAGCCAAGAAGCCGCAGTCACAGATACGCAGTATTTT. It specifies CASSQEAAVTDTQYF.

The chain employs TRBV5-1 and TRBJ1-5; possibly TRBD1 for D (5 bases). This CDR3 comprises 17 residues. The V gene lost 0 bases and the J gene lost 0 bases, with 13 bases spanning the gap. The V gene's germline CDR1 is SGHRS and CDR2 YFSETQ. CDR3 bases: TGCGCCAGCAGCTTGGGAGGTTGGGACGGTAGCAATCAGCCCCAGCATTTT. Translating gives CASSLGGWDGSNQPQHF.

This clonotype has more than one count but fewer than ten. The V and J genes are TRBV5-5 and TRBJ2-5; D might be TRBD1 (5 bases). CDR1 is SGHKS, CDR2 YYEKEE, per germline (reference sequence). The length of the CDR3 is 12 residues. V was clipped by 1 base and J by 4 bases, with 5 bases between them. CDR3 residues: CASSLRGETQYF. The CDR3 nucleotides are TGTGCCAGCAGCTTGAGGGGAGAGACCCAGTACTTC.

The genes are TRBV29-1 and TRBJ1-3; D is unclear. V dropped 4 bases and J dropped 0 bases, with 7 bases sitting between them. Germline CDR1 SQVTM, CDR2 ANQGSEA. The CDR3 runs 13 residues. CDR3 nucleotide sequence: TGCAGCGTTGGACACAGCTCTGGAAACACCATATATTTT. Translated, it gives CSVGHSSGNTIYF.

The chain links TRBV7-9 to TRBJ2-4, with 7 bases matching TRBD1. Germline values: CDR1 SEHNR, CDR2 FQNEAQ (reference sequence). CDR3 size: 13 residues. J gave up 6 bases and V 3 bases, and 2 bases lay outside the gene matches. The CDR3 bases are TGTGCCAGCAGCTTGACAGGGCCAAACATTCAGTACTTC. Amino acids: CASSLTGPNIQYF.

The V and J genes are TRBV20-1 and TRBJ1-2; tentative D call: TRBD1 (5 bases). CDR3 length equals 16 residues. Germline CDR1 reads DFQATT; CDR2 reads SNEGSKA (reference sequence). V was shortened by 1 base and J by 1 base, with 16 bases between the two germline ends. CDR3 DNA: TGCAGTGCTAGAGTAAGACGGCAGGGTATTAACTATGGCTACACCTTC. Its translation is CSARVRRQGINYGYTF.

The chain combines TRBV29-1 with TRBJ2-3, with unresolved D. The ends were cut back, 1 base at V and 9 bases at J, with 17 bases in the middle. The CDR3 runs 14 residues. CDR1 is SQVTM, CDR2 ANQGSEA, per germline. CDR3 protein: CSVEVSSSLGTQYF. For the CDR3, the DNA is TGCAGCGTTGAAGTATCCTCTTCCTTAGGGACGCAGTATTTT.

The chain employs TRBV5-4 and TRBJ2-6; 16 bases align to TRBD2. CDR1 is SGHNT and CDR2 is YYREEE in the germline V gene (reference sequence). Losses at the gene ends were 5 bases for V and 4 bases for J; bases not matched to a gene: 9. This CDR3 has 19 amino acids. The CDR3 DNA sequence: TGTGCCAGCAGTACCGGGACTAGCGGGGGGGCTCGAGGGGCCAACGTCCTGACTTTC. It encodes CASSTGTSGGARGANVLTF.

J is TRBJ2-1 and V is TRBV6-6, with D unresolved. This CDR3 is built from 12 residues. Germline assignment: CDR1 MNHNY and CDR2 SVGAGI (reference sequence). The ends were cut back, 6 bases at V and 6 bases at J, with 9 bases in the middle. CDR3 coding DNA: TGTGCCAGCAGCCTACTCCTCAATGAGCAGTTCTTC. Its protein product is CASSLLLNEQFF.

V is TRBV29-1 and J is TRBJ2-2; D is perhaps TRBD1 (5 bases). The CDR3 is 13 residues long. The V end lost 7 bases, the J end lost 3 bases, and 12 bases lay between the germline ends. Germline CDR1 is SQVTM and CDR2 is ANQGSEA. CDR3 nucleotide sequence: TGCAGCGCCGCAGTAGGGGACACCGGGGAGCTGTTTTTT. It yields the protein CSAAVGDTGELFF.

The genes are TRBV11-2 and TRBJ2-1, with D perhaps TRBD1 or TRBD2 (5 bases each). Germline lookup yields CDR1 SGHAT and CDR2 FQNNGV. The CDR3 runs to 16 residues. The V end lost 7 bases, the J end lost 4 bases, and 20 bases lay between the germline ends. The CDR3 DNA reads as TGTGCCAGCACTGAGAGGGGCAGTAGGGGATACAATGAGCAGTTCTTC. Translated: CASTERGSRGYNEQFF.

The CDR3 nucleotides read TGTGCCAGCAGATCCGGGACAGGGTCCGGGGAGCTGTTTTTT. Its translation is CASRSGTGSGELFF. This chain links TRBV7-3 with TRBJ2-2; TRBD1 agrees at 9 bases. The CDR3 has 14 residues. Trimming took 6 bases from V and 6 from J; bases not matched to a gene: 5. Germline loops: CDR1 SGHTA, CDR2 FQGTGA.